The 12 T cell receptor beta chains below were found in one sample sequenced in a study of neoadjuvant anti-PD-1 for oral cavity cancer. As to time point: after neoadjuvant nivolumab, at surgical resection. Assay: immunoSEQ multiplex PCR; the TCRdb copy retains only in-frame clones and omits some. Counted here are about 8,000 clones, roughly 71% occurring once; the ten biggest clones make up approximately 2.9%. Sequencing used PBMCs, obtained after nivolumab (anti-PD-1) treatment. These receptors were taken from a person aged 40-85 years with oral cavity squamous cell carcinoma.

J is TRBJ1-4 and V is TRBV7-2, with TRBD1 matching 9 bases. The CDR3 extends over 15 amino acids. In germline, CDR1 is SGHTA, CDR2 FQGNSA. With 5 bases clipped from V and 7 bases from J, the junction kept 8 bases outside the gene matches. The CDR3 loop is CASSPRGQGTEKLFF. CDR3 in DNA: TGTGCCAGCAGCCCGCGCGGACAGGGGACTGAAAAACTGTTTTTT.

This clone appeared a single time. V and J are TRBV28 and TRBJ2-3; the D gene could be TRBD1 or TRBD2 (5 bases each). With 6 bases removed from V and 1 base from J, the gap between germline ends came to 17 bases. This CDR3 comprises 16 residues. CDR1 and CDR2 (germline): MDHEN, SYDVKM. For the CDR3, the DNA is TGTGCCAGCAGGGGGGATTTACAGGTCCGCACAGATACGCAGTATTTT. Protein product: CASRGDLQVRTDTQYF.

The CDR3 spells CASSRSEGGYTF. CDR3 nucleotides: TGTGCCAGCTCACGCAGCGAAGGTGGCTACACCTTC. V gene TRBV18 combines with J gene TRBJ1-2; D is unclear. The germline V gene encodes CDR1 KGHSH and CDR2 LQKENI. V shed 4 bases and J shed 7 bases, with 10 bases lying between them. The CDR3 sequence is 12 residues long.

The chain employs TRBV30 and TRBJ1-1; D not resolved. In germline, CDR1 is GTSNPN, CDR2 SVGIG (reference sequence). V was pared by 0 bases and J by 7 bases, with 12 bases between. The CDR3 totals 13 residues. The CDR3 nucleotides read TGTGCCTGGAGTGTCCGACGCCTTGGTGAAGCTTTCTTT. This translates into CAWSVRRLGEAFF.

The J gene is TRBJ1-1, the V gene TRBV7-2; no clear D gene. The V and J ends lost 0 bases and 1 base respectively, with 9 bases between them. There are 15 residues in the CDR3. Per the germline V gene, CDR1 is SGHTA and CDR2 is FQGNSA. CDR3 protein: CASSLARFGNTEAFF. CDR3 DNA: TGTGCCAGCAGCTTAGCCAGGTTTGGGAACACTGAAGCTTTCTTT.

The genes are TRBV6-5 and TRBJ2-7, with D unresolved. V lost 0 bases and J lost 5, with 5 bases in between. This CDR3 comprises 12 residues. In germline, CDR1 is MNHEY, CDR2 SVGAGI. The CDR3 protein is CASSYSTNEQYF. The CDR3 nucleotides read TGTGCCAGCAGTTACTCAACAAACGAGCAGTACTTC.

The gene calls are TRBV4-2 and TRBJ2-3; possibly TRBD2 for D (5 bases). CDR1 and CDR2 (germline): LGHNA, YNFKEQ. The V and J ends lost 4 bases and 6 bases respectively, with 17 bases between them. The CDR3 has 15 amino acids. The CDR3 loop reads CASSLRTLSQDTQYF. For the CDR3, the DNA is TGTGCCAGCAGCCTTCGGACTCTCTCACAGGATACGCAGTATTTT.

This clone was recorded only once. The CDR3: CASSQDGGQGFPYEQYF. The CDR3 nucleotides read TGCGCCAGCAGCCAAGACGGGGGACAGGGTTTCCCCTACGAGCAGTACTTC. The chain couples TRBV4-3 to TRBJ2-7, with 9 bases aligning to TRBD1. The CDR3 extends over 17 amino acids. Looked up from germline, CDR1 is LGHNA and CDR2 is YSLEER. Trimming cost V 0 bases and J 2 bases; bases outside gene matches: 8.

In nucleotides, the CDR3 is TGTGCCAGCAGCAGCCGGACGGATGCTGAAGCTTTCTTT. It specifies CASSSRTDAEAFF. V is TRBV7-6 and J is TRBJ1-1; D is undetermined. Germline values: CDR1 SGHVS, CDR2 FNYEAQ. CDR3 length equals 13 residues. The germline V and J ends were trimmed by 5 bases and 6 bases, with 13 bases remaining between them.

This chain joins TRBV28 and TRBJ2-7, with TRBD1 matching 7 bases. The ends lost 3 bases at V and 4 bases at J; junction bases unmatched: 3. This CDR3 comprises 13 residues. CDR1 is MDHEN, CDR2 SYDVKM, per germline. CDR3 sequence (DNA): TGTGCCAGCAGTTTGGCAGGGGGATACGAGCAGTACTTC. Protein sequence: CASSLAGGYEQYF. The full variable domain, with the rest looked up from reference TRBV28 and TRBJ2-7, is DVKVTQSSRYLVKRTGEKVFLECVQDMDHENMFWYRQDPGLGLRLIYFSYDVKMKEKGDIPEGYSVSREKKERFSLILESASTNQTSMYLCASSLAGGYEQYFGPGTRLTVT.

This clone was detected a few times. V and J are TRBV27 and TRBJ1-6, with D perhaps TRBD1 (6 bases). Germline V gives CDR1 MNHEY, CDR2 SMNVEV (reference sequence). The CDR3 totals 17 residues. V lost 6 bases and J lost 8, with 23 bases in between. The CDR3 nucleotides are TGTGCCAGCAGCAAGCCGTCGACAGGTTTATCACATTCACCCCTCCACTTT. This codes for CASSKPSTGLSHSPLHF.

The gene calls are TRBV12-5 and TRBJ1-1; D not resolved. Trimming shortened V by 4 bases and J by 0 bases, and 6 bases separated the two germline ends. The V gene's germline CDR1 is LGHNT and CDR2 FRNRAP. This CDR3 spans 13 amino acids. Here the CDR3 reads CASGSGLNTEAFF. CDR3 in DNA: TGTGCTAGTGGTTCCGGGCTGAACACTGAAGCTTTCTTT.